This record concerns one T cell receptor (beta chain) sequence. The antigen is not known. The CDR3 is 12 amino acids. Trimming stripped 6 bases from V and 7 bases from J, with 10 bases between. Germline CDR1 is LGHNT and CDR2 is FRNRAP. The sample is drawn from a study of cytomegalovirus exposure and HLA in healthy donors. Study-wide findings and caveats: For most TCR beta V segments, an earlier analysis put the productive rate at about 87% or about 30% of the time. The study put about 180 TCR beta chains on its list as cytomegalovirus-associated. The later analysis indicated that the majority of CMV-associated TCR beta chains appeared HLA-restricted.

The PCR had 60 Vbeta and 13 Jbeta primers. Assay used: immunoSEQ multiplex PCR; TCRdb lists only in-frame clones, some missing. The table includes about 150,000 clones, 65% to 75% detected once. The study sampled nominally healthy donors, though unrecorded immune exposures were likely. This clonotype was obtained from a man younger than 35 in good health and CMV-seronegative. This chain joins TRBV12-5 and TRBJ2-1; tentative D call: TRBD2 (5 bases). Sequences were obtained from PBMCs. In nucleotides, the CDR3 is TGTGCTAGTGGACAAGAGGGTAATGAGCAGTTCTTC. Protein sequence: CASGQEGNEQFF.